Listed below are T cell receptor beta chains from one sample, sequenced in a study of T cells in severe cutaneous drug reactions. TCRdb reprocessed the multiplex PCR reads and reports one entry per CDR3 protein, with no DNA. This sample's clone table lists a few thousand distinct CDR3 sequences. Specimen: PBMCs. These receptors all come from a human donor with Stevens-Johnson syndrome, a severe cutaneous drug reaction. CDR3s include the opening cysteine and the closing phenylalanine or tryptophan. Only some rows state a clone size, as once, few, many or a class for expanded clones.

j_call v_call clone_size cdr3_aa
TRBJ1-5 TRBV28 large CASSFGNQPQHF
TRBJ1-1 TRBV28 NA CASSDRDGAEAFF
TRBJ2-5 TRBV29-1 medium-sized CSVDGGYQETQYF
TRBJ2-1 TRBV5-5 NA CASSNGLAGINEQFF
TRBJ2-3 TRBV20-1 NA CSARDSGGTDTQYF
TRBJ1-4 TRBV4-2 NA CASSQDPGVTNEKLFF
TRBJ2-5 TRBV12-3/TRBV12-4 NA CANSFGGVQKTQYF
TRBJ1-1 TRBV5-1 NA CASSLYVEWDTEAFF
TRBJ1-2 TRBV5-1 NA CASSLEPLENGYTF
TRBJ2-7 TRBV20-1 NA CSARAPTSEYEQYF
TRBJ2-1 TRBV4-3 NA CASSQESQGLANEQFF
TRBJ1-1 TRBV12-3/TRBV12-4 NA CASSLEYTNTEAFF